These 7 T cell receptor beta chains share one sample of origin, sequenced in a study of T-cell reconstitution after alpha-beta-depleted transplantation in children. During its preparation, the TCRbeta library received unique molecular identifiers. Via MiXCR, TCRdb re-called the PCR reads, giving one row per CDR3 protein. The sample comprises approximately 400,000 distinct CDR3 sequences, around 15% of which are singletons, and around 28% rests with the top ten. Sequencing was performed on PBMCs, mostly from graft donor cells, taken 360 days after TCRalphabeta/CD19-depleted stem cell transplant. All receptors come from a boy younger than two who had a stem cell transplant for Wiskott-Aldrich syndrome, so the T cells may come from the graft donor.

This rearrangement joins TRBV6-1 to TRBJ2-5; no clear D. V was trimmed by 2 bases and J by 5 bases, leaving 9 bases between them. This CDR3 is built from 13 residues. The germline CDR1 and CDR2 sequences are MNHNS and SASEGT. CDR3 bases: TGTGCCAGCAGTGAAAGCTGGTGGGAGACCCAGTACTTC. This translates into CASSESWWETQYF.

This clonotype was detected a few times. This chain uses TRBV12-3 or TRBV12-4 with TRBJ1-3, with 8 bases that match TRBD1. With V trimmed by 6 bases and J by 4 bases, 5 bases remained unmatched. The CDR3 loop spans 14 amino acids. CDR3 coding DNA: TGTGCCAGCAGGTCCCGGGACAGGGGAAACACCATATATTTT. The encoded protein is CASRSRDRGNTIYF.

The rearrangement links TRBV28 to TRBJ2-7, with D perhaps matching TRBD1 (6 bases). This CDR3 has 12 residues. V was clipped by 8 bases and J by 3 bases, with 11 bases between them. Per the germline V gene, CDR1 is MDHEN and CDR2 is SYDVKM. The CDR3 loop is CASEGVGYEQYF. CDR3 DNA: TGTGCCAGCGAGGGGGTGGGCTACGAGCAGTACTTC.

This clonotype was observed a handful of times. The CDR3 region is CASSARLAGGLEQFF. CDR3 coding DNA: TGTGCCAGCAGCGCGAGACTAGCGGGGGGGCTTGAGCAGTTCTTC. This chain connects TRBV7-6 to TRBJ2-1; 14 nucleotides agree with TRBD2. The CDR3 runs to 15 residues. Germline CDR1 reads SGHVS; CDR2 reads FNYEAQ. Trimming cost V 5 bases and J 9 bases; bases outside gene matches: 6.

V gene TRBV7-8 combines with J gene TRBJ2-2; 7 nucleotides align to TRBD2. Looked up from germline, CDR1 is SGHVS and CDR2 is FQNEAQ. J gave up 1 base and V 5 bases, and 7 bases lay outside the gene matches. The CDR3 spans 16 residues. CDR3 nucleotide sequence: TGTGCCAGCAGCCCCTGGGCGGGAGTGAACACCGGGGAGCTGTTTTTT. Translation gives CASSPWAGVNTGELFF. Full variable domain (outside the CDR3, taken from reference TRBV7-8 and TRBJ2-2): GAGVSQSPRYKVAKRGQDVALRCDPISGHVSLFWYQQALGQGPEFLTYFQNEAQLDKSGLPSDRFFAERPEGSVSTLKIQRTQQEDSAVYLCASSPWAGVNTGELFFGEGSRLTVL.

This clonotype showed up many times. This chain uses TRBV29-1 with TRBJ2-7; tentative D call: TRBD2 (5 bases). In germline, CDR1 is SQVTM, CDR2 ANQGSEA. V was shortened by 0 bases and J by 2 bases, with 11 bases between the two germline ends. This CDR3 has 14 residues. The CDR3 DNA sequence: TGCAGCGTTGAAGATCCGGACTTCCCCTACGAGCAGTACTTC. Encoded protein: CSVEDPDFPYEQYF.

The chain uses TRBV7-8 and TRBJ2-1, with 11 nucleotides matching TRBD2. The CDR3 consists of 17 residues. Germline-derived CDR1 and CDR2 are SGHVS and FQNEAQ. J was trimmed by 7 bases and V by 1 base; bases with no gene match: 9. The CDR3 coding sequence is TGTGCCAGCAGCTTAGGACCCCGCCTAGCGGGGGGTAATGAGCAGTTCTTC. It specifies CASSLGPRLAGGNEQFF.